The 14 T cell receptor beta chains below all came from one sample that was sequenced in a study of OX40 agonist ivuxolimab in advanced cancers. Produced via immunoSEQ multiplex PCR; TCRdb's table is partial and in-frame only. This sample has 50,000 to 65,000 clones, with approximately 82% found just once. This specimen was CD4+ or CD8+ T cells sorted from blood, taken in a trial of the OX40 agonist ivuxolimab. The receptors originated from an adult with an advanced solid tumor such as melanoma, head and neck, liver or kidney cancer.

This chain joins TRBV4-2 and TRBJ1-4, with 8 bases that match TRBD1. The V segment lost 8 bases and the J segment 0 bases; nucleotides outside the gene matches: 11. This CDR3 spans 17 amino acids. CDR1 is LGHNA, CDR2 YNFKEQ, per germline. CDR3 DNA: TGTGCCAGCCGCGCCGGAGACAGGGGCACAACTAATGAAAAACTGTTTTTT. As protein: CASRAGDRGTTNEKLFF.

The gene calls are TRBV21-1 and TRBJ2-1; the table calls TRBD2, which could not be checked here. TRBV21-1 is described as a pseudogene. This CDR3 has 15 residues. CDR3 protein: CASSKRTSGSNEQFF. CDR3 bases: TGTGCCAGCAGCAAAAGGACTAGCGGGAGCAATGAGCAGTTCTTC.

The chain combines TRBV10-3 with TRBJ2-6, with a tentative D call TRBD1 (5 bases). Germline CDR1 and CDR2: ENHRY and SYGVKD. V was cut by 6 bases and J by 0 bases, with 6 bases left in between. The CDR3 extends over 14 amino acids. The CDR3: CAISDSSGANVLTF. DNA for the CDR3: TGTGCCATCAGCGACAGCTCTGGGGCCAACGTCCTGACTTTC.

The rearrangement uses TRBV19 and TRBJ2-7; 8 nucleotides align to TRBD1. The germline gives CDR1 LNHDA, CDR2 SQIVND (reference sequence). This CDR3 comprises 15 residues. J gave up 3 bases and V 3 bases, and 7 bases lay outside the gene matches. DNA for the CDR3: TGTGCCAGTAGTATCGCGGACAGGGAAGGCTACGAGCAGTACTTC. This gives the protein CASSIADREGYEQYF.

J is TRBJ1-1 and V is TRBV11-3; maybe TRBD1 (5 bases). Trimming pared 3 bases from V and 5 bases from J, leaving 10 bases between. CDR1 and CDR2 from the germline V gene are SGHNT and YENEEA. The CDR3 spans 13 residues. CDR3 in amino acids: CASSFARGTEAFF. DNA of the CDR3: TGTGCCAGCAGCTTCGCCCGGGGGACTGAAGCTTTCTTT.

The chain is built from TRBV2 and TRBJ2-3; possible D gene TRBD2, 6 bases. Per the germline V gene, CDR1 is SNHLY and CDR2 is FYNNEI. This CDR3 has 16 amino acids. Deletions cut 8 bases from V and 0 bases from J, with 18 bases between. CDR3 bases: TGTGCCAGCCTGGGGGGTAGCGGCCTAAGCACAGATACGCAGTATTTT. Its translation is CASLGGSGLSTDTQYF.

V and J are TRBV5-4 and TRBJ2-2, with D possibly being TRBD2 (6 bases). The CDR3 runs to 14 residues. The V end was cut by 4 bases, the J end by 6 bases, with 13 bases between. The germline V gene has CDR1 SGHNT and CDR2 YYREEE (reference sequence). CDR3 loop: CASSPRLGAGELFF. CDR3 DNA sequence: TGTGCCAGCAGCCCTCGACTAGGCGCCGGGGAGCTGTTTTTT.

This clone was seen a handful of times. J is TRBJ1-2 and V is TRBV29-1; TRBD1 is a possible D gene (5 bases). CDR1 is SQVTM, CDR2 ANQGSEA, per germline. The CDR3 is made up of 13 amino acids. Between the trimmed V and J ends, which lost 5 bases and 4 bases, there was a span of 14 bases. The DNA of the CDR3 is TGCAGCGTTCCGGTGGGGGAAGGCTATGGCTACACCTTC. The encoded protein is CSVPVGEGYGYTF.

The CDR3 reads CASVDRGGGETQYF. Written as DNA, the CDR3 is TGCGCCAGCGTGGACCGGGGGGGCGGGGAGACCCAGTACTTC. The V call is TRBV10-2, the J call TRBJ2-5, with TRBD2 matching 8 bases. V shed 8 bases, J shed 5 bases, and the junction held 10 bases outside the gene matches. CDR3 length: 14 residues. Germline assignment: CDR1 WSHSY and CDR2 SAAADI.

The CDR3 loop reads CASSEGRLGELFF. The DNA of the CDR3 is TGTGCCAGCAGTGAGGGACGGCTCGGGGAGCTGTTTTTT. This chain connects TRBV25-1 to TRBJ2-2; TRBD1 or TRBD2 may be the D gene (5 bases each). The CDR3 totals 13 residues. CDR1 MGHDK and CDR2 SYGVNS come from the germline V gene. V dropped 3 bases and J dropped 7 bases, with 9 bases sitting between them.

The chain recombines TRBV5-1 with TRBJ2-1; D is uncertain. CDR3 length: 16 amino acids. Germline CDR1 is SGHRS and CDR2 is YFSETQ. Trimming removed 6 bases from V and 3 bases from J, with 19 bases in between. The CDR3 DNA reads TGCGCCAGCAACAGACAAGAGAGTTTCTTCTACAATGAGCAGTTCTTC. Protein product: CASNRQESFFYNEQFF.

The chain uses TRBV7-2 and TRBJ1-6; 7 bases are a match to TRBD1. From germline, CDR1 is SGHTA and CDR2 FQGNSA. This CDR3 comprises 14 residues. Losses at the gene ends were 3 bases for V and 9 bases for J; bases not matched to a gene: 5. CDR3: CASSFRQGGSPLHF. DNA for the CDR3: TGTGCCAGCAGCTTCAGACAGGGTGGTTCACCCCTCCACTTT.

The V and J genes are TRBV6-5 and TRBJ1-1; no firm D call. V lost 6 bases, J lost 1 base, and 9 bases lay in between. Germline V lookup: CDR1 MNHEY, CDR2 SVGAGI. CDR3 length equals 13 residues. The CDR3 sequence is CASSSHRNTEAFF. CDR3 sequence (DNA): TGTGCCAGCAGCTCCCACAGGAACACTGAAGCTTTCTTT.

The chain couples TRBV5-4 to TRBJ2-7; D unclear. Germline V lookup: CDR1 SGHNT, CDR2 YYREEE (reference sequence). Trimming pared 4 bases from V and 6 bases from J, leaving 17 bases between. The CDR3 runs 14 residues. CDR3 nucleotides: TGTGCCAGCAGCCCCTCCGGAGCTTCGGCCGAGCAGTACTTC. This translates into CASSPSGASAEQYF.